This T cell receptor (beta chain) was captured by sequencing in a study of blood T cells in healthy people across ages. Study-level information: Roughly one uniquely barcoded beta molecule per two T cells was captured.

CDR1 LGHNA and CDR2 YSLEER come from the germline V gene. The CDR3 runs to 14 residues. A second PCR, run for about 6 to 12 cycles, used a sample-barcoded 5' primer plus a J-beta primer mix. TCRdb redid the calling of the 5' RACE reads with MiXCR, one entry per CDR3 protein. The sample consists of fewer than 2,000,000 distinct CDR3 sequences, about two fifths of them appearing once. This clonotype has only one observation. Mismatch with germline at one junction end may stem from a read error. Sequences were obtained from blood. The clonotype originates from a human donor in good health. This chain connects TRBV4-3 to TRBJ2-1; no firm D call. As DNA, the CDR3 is TGCGCCGGCAGCCAAGGCAGCGTCTACAATGAGCAGTTCTTC. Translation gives CAGSQGSVYNEQFF.